This is a list of T cell receptor beta chains from one sample in a study of blood T cells in healthy people across ages. TCRdb itself ran the 5' RACE reads through MiXCR, one entry per CDR3 protein. The sample has about 1.4 million distinct CDR3 sequences, around 55% seen once. The sample consisted of blood. Receptors were obtained from a man aged 18 to 35 in good health. Both conserved end residues are part of each CDR3. A D gene is named only where the DNA matches it firmly. The listing skips clone size in some rows; elsewhere it reads once, few, many or a size class.

size: once
D: NA
J: TRBJ1-2
V: TRBV10-1
CDR3: CASSEGHNYGYTF
DNA: TGCGCCAGCAGTGAGGGCCATAACTATGGCTACACCTTC

size: many
D: NA
J: TRBJ2-7
V: TRBV27
CDR3: CASSPLSSYEQYF
DNA: TGTGCCAGCAGTCCCCTTAGCTCCTACGAGCAGTACTTC

size: NA
D: NA
J: TRBJ2-1
V: TRBV10-3
CDR3: CAISRTHSGFGSSYNEQFF
DNA: TGTGCCATCAGCCGGACACACAGCGGATTTGGAAGCTCCTACAATGAGCAGTTCTTC

size: NA
D: NA
J: TRBJ2-4
V: TRBV6-2/TRBV6-3
CDR3: CASSYEGRAGNIQYF
DNA: TGTGCCAGCAGTTACGAGGGGCGGGCCGGTAACATTCAGTACTTC

size: few
D: TRBD1
J: TRBJ2-7
V: TRBV12-3/TRBV12-4
CDR3: CASTTGAHEQYF
DNA: TGTGCCAGCACCACAGGGGCCCACGAGCAGTACTTC

size: NA
D: NA
J: TRBJ2-4
V: TRBV29-1
CDR3: CSVVGLYGAKNIQYF
DNA: TGCAGCGTTGTCGGGCTTTATGGGGCCAAAAACATTCAGTACTTC

size: NA
D: TRBD2
J: TRBJ2-5
V: TRBV12-3/TRBV12-4
CDR3: CASSPHLRGLAGGGFGETQYF
DNA: TGTGCCAGCAGTCCACACCTAAGGGGACTAGCGGGGGGCGGATTTGGAGAGACCCAGTACTTC

size: NA
D: TRBD1
J: TRBJ2-7
V: TRBV6-5
CDR3: CASTGTDRAEQYF
DNA: TGTGCCAGCACCGGAACGGACAGGGCCGAGCAGTACTTC

size: few
D: NA
J: TRBJ1-2
V: TRBV6-1
CDR3: CASSAQVDYPVYGYTF
DNA: TGTGCCAGCAGTGCCCAGGTTGACTACCCGGTATATGGCTACACCTTC

size: NA
D: NA
J: TRBJ2-5
V: TRBV20-1
CDR3: CSARSFTGNMLTQYF
DNA: TGCAGTGCTAGAAGCTTCACAGGCAATATGTTGACCCAGTACTTC

size: NA
D: NA
J: TRBJ2-1
V: TRBV6-2/TRBV6-3
CDR3: CASSVPSAGSSYNEQFF
DNA: TGTGCCAGCAGTGTTCCATCGGCGGGGAGCTCCTACAATGAGCAGTTCTTC

size: NA
D: TRBD1
J: TRBJ1-2
V: TRBV4-3
CDR3: CASSQATGTARLANYGYTF
DNA: TGCGCCAGCAGCCAAGCGACCGGGACAGCGCGATTAGCTAACTATGGCTACACCTTC

size: NA
D: NA
J: TRBJ1-5
V: TRBV15
CDR3: CATSRVQSQPQHF
DNA: TGTGCCACCAGCAGAGTACAAAGTCAGCCCCAGCATTTT

size: NA
D: TRBD1
J: TRBJ1-5
V: TRBV24-1
CDR3: CATSDRDSGNQPQHF
DNA: TGCGCCACCAGTGATCGGGACAGTGGCAATCAGCCCCAGCATTTT

size: NA
D: TRBD1
J: TRBJ1-2
V: TRBV29-1
CDR3: CSVEDLVKGADPYGYTF
DNA: TGCAGCGTTGAAGATCTTGTGAAGGGGGCAGACCCCTATGGCTACACCTTC

size: NA
D: TRBD2
J: TRBJ2-5
V: TRBV20-1
CDR3: CSASEGVTSGIWLETQYF
DNA: TGCAGTGCTAGCGAGGGGGTGACTAGCGGGATTTGGCTGGAGACCCAGTACTTC

size: few
D: TRBD2
J: TRBJ2-1
V: TRBV29-1
CDR3: CSAMTSLYEQFF
DNA: TGCAGCGCAATGACTAGCCTCTATGAGCAGTTCTTC